This TCR beta chain is from a study of cytomegalovirus exposure and HLA in healthy donors. This PCR relied on a set of 60 Vbeta primers and 13 Jbeta primers. Libraries were prepared by immunoSEQ multiplex PCR; TCRdb keeps only in-frame clonotypes and omits some of them. The data contain some 150,000 clones, 70% to 90% of them singletons. Germline values: CDR1 SGHRS, CDR2 YFSETQ. V was pared by 0 bases and J by 10 bases, with 9 bases of the junction left unmatched. The CDR3 extends over 15 amino acids. V usage is TRBV5-1 and J usage is TRBJ2-1; 8 bases map to TRBD2. The TCR sequence derives from a woman in her 30s in good health and CMV-seronegative. Sequencing was performed on PBMCs. The CDR3 region is CASSLGPAGAGEQFF. In nucleotides, the CDR3 is TGCGCCAGCAGCTTGGGTCCAGCGGGAGCTGGGGAGCAGTTCTTC. Using reference TRBV5-1 and TRBJ2-1 for the parts outside the CDR3, the full variable domain is KAGVTQTPRYLIKTRGQQVTLSCSPISGHRSVSWYQQTPGQGLQFLFEYFSETQRNKGNFPGRFSGRQFSNSRSEMNVSTLELGDSALYLCASSLGPAGAGEQFFGPGTRLTVL.